These 21 T cell receptor beta chains came from one sample sequenced in a study of shared clonotypes between healthy human individuals. Assay: immunoSEQ multiplex PCR; the TCRdb copy retains only in-frame clones and omits some. The sample yields over 950,000 clones, 60% to 80% seen once. Sequencing used memory CD4+ T cells from PBMCs. This sample's subset: CD45RA-negative fraction. Source of these receptors: a man aged 18 to 29 in good health. Some clones in this sample may be carry-over from other donors' samples.

Concerning this clone: The sample contains more than one DNA sequence encoding this CDR3. The gene calls are TRBV28 and TRBJ1-2; TRBD1 aligns across 9 bases. V gave up 2 bases and J gave up 3 bases; unmatched junction bases: 1. The CDR3 consists of 14 residues. Germline CDR1 is MDHEN and CDR2 is SYDVKM. The CDR3 nucleotides read TGTGCCAGCAGTTTAGGACAGGGGTACTATGGCTACACCTTC. Amino acids: CASSLGQGYYGYTF.

The rearrangement uses TRBV4-2 and TRBJ2-3, with 9 bases that match TRBD2. Germline CDR1 reads LGHNA; CDR2 reads YNFKEQ. This CDR3 comprises 15 residues. V lost 3 bases, J lost 0 bases, and 1 base stayed unmatched. The CDR3 protein is CASSHGLASTDTQYF. The CDR3 region has the DNA TGTGCCAGCAGCCACGGACTAGCGAGCACAGATACGCAGTATTTT.

V gene TRBV27 combines with J gene TRBJ2-7, with 10 bases that match TRBD2. The CDR3 has 17 residues. Trimming took 4 bases from V and 0 from J; bases not matched to a gene: 9. CDR1 and CDR2 from the germline V gene are MNHEY and SMNVEV (reference sequence). The CDR3 spells CASSSSGLAKISYEQYF. For the CDR3, the DNA is TGTGCCAGCAGTTCCTCGGGACTAGCGAAAATCTCCTACGAGCAGTACTTC.

The chain couples TRBV18 to TRBJ2-5, with D possibly being TRBD1 (5 bases). The J call is doubtful: the DNA matches TRBJ2-7 better. Per the germline V gene, CDR1 is KGHSH and CDR2 is LQKENI. The CDR3 has 15 residues. CDR3 bases: TGTGCCAGCTCACTAGGGGCGGACCCCTCTTACGAGCAGTACTTC. As protein: CASSLGADPSYEQYF.

The chain uses TRBV5-1 and TRBJ1-1; 11 bases fit TRBD1. This CDR3 contains 16 residues. The V gene end was trimmed by 2 bases and the J gene end by 2 bases; junction bases not matched to a gene: 5. Germline CDR1 SGHRS, CDR2 YFSETQ. The CDR3, as DNA: TGCGCCAGCAGCTTCACGGGACAGGGGGGCAACACTGAAGCTTTCTTT. It is translated as CASSFTGQGGNTEAFF. Full variable domain (remainder filled in from reference TRBV5-1 and TRBJ1-1): KAGVTQTPRYLIKTRGQQVTLSCSPISGHRSVSWYQQTPGQGLQFLFEYFSETQRNKGNFPGRFSGRQFSNSRSEMNVSTLELGDSALYLCASSFTGQGGNTEAFFGQGTRLTVV.

This clone has just a few counts. V is TRBV5-6 and J is TRBJ2-1; perhaps TRBD1 as D (6 bases). The CDR3 is made up of 17 amino acids. Germline V gene sequence: CDR1 SGHDT, CDR2 YYEEEE. Trimming removed 4 bases from V and 3 bases from J, with 20 bases in between. This CDR3 reads CASSPTLLGGVYNEQFF. In nucleotides, the CDR3 is TGTGCCAGCAGCCCCACTCTATTAGGGGGTGTCTACAATGAGCAGTTCTTC. The entire variable domain, with the rest obtained from reference TRBV5-6 and TRBJ2-1, is as follows: DAGVTQSPTHLIKTRGQQVTLRCSPKSGHDTVSWYQQALGQGPQFIFQYYEEEERQRGNFPDRFSGHQFPNYSSELNVNALLLGDSALYLCASSPTLLGGVYNEQFFGPGTRLTVL.

Concerning this clone itself: A read error is likely here: a far larger clone is one base away. No DNA is shown, since the ends of the CDR3 on it are uncertain; the CDR3 is the one TCRdb lists. This specimen includes other DNA sequences encoding the same CDR3. The rearrangement links TRBV28 to TRBJ1-2. CDR1 and CDR2 (germline): MDHEN, SYDVKM. From its first to its last residue, the CDR3 has 12 amino acids. The CDR3 protein is CASSNSVGEGTF.

This rearrangement joins TRBV5-1 to TRBJ1-1, with TRBD1 identical over 7 bases. CDR1 is SGHRS and CDR2 is YFSETQ in the germline V gene. V lost 7 bases and J lost 4; bases outside the gene matches: 10. This CDR3 contains 14 residues. CDR3 DNA sequence: TGCGCCAGCCGTGACAGGGAAGGGGGCACTGAAGCTTTCTTT. Amino acid sequence: CASRDREGGTEAFF. Using reference TRBV5-1 and TRBJ1-1 for the parts outside the CDR3, the full variable domain is KAGVTQTPRYLIKTRGQQVTLSCSPISGHRSVSWYQQTPGQGLQFLFEYFSETQRNKGNFPGRFSGRQFSNSRSEMNVSTLELGDSALYLCASRDREGGTEAFFGQGTRLTVV.

The V gene is TRBV28, the J gene TRBJ2-7, with TRBD1 as a possible D gene (6 bases). Deletions cut 5 bases from V and 4 bases from J, with 6 bases between. This CDR3 is 11 amino acids long. CDR1 and CDR2 (germline): MDHEN, SYDVKM. This chain's CDR3 is CASSDRYEQYF. The CDR3 DNA reads as TGTGCCAGCAGTGACAGGTACGAGCAGTACTTC. Full variable domain (missing parts from reference TRBV28 and TRBJ2-7): DVKVTQSSRYLVKRTGEKVFLECVQDMDHENMFWYRQDPGLGLRLIYFSYDVKMKEKGDIPEGYSVSREKKERFSLILESASTNQTSMYLCASSDRYEQYFGPGTRLTVT.

The chain is built from TRBV27 and TRBJ2-2; D tentatively reads TRBD1 or TRBD2 (5 bases each). The V gene's germline CDR1 is MNHEY and CDR2 SMNVEV (reference sequence). Between the trimmed V and J ends, which lost 5 bases and 5 bases, there was a span of 15 bases. This CDR3 has 15 residues. DNA of the CDR3: TGTGCCAGCAGTAACGCCGGGACGACGACCGGGGAGCTGTTTTTT. Translated, it gives CASSNAGTTTGELFF.

Comment on this clone: Other DNA variants within this sample encode the same CDR3. The V and J genes are TRBV5-1 and TRBJ2-5, with 8 nucleotides matching TRBD1. The CDR3 has 14 residues. Germline values: CDR1 SGHRS, CDR2 YFSETQ. V lost 4 bases to trimming and J lost 3 bases; unmatched junction nucleotides: 5. The CDR3 coding sequence is TGCGCCAGCAGCCCCGGACAGGGAGAAGAGACCCAGTACTTC. Its translation is CASSPGQGEETQYF.

V gene TRBV6-5 combines with J gene TRBJ1-2; D ambiguous. The CDR3 sequence is 15 residues long. CDR1 and CDR2 (germline): MNHEY, SVGAGI. Trimming took 0 bases from V and 4 from J, leaving 12 bases between them. CDR3 in amino acids: CASSYSLDGVYGYTF. DNA of the CDR3: TGTGCCAGCAGTTACTCTTTGGACGGAGTCTATGGCTACACCTTC.

This chain links TRBV11-2 with TRBJ1-1; TRBD1 might be the D (6 bases). This CDR3 spans 15 amino acids. The V gene's germline CDR1 is SGHAT and CDR2 FQNNGV. V was cut by 5 bases and J by 0 bases, with 13 bases left in between. Here the CDR3 reads CASSEGGGMNTEAFF. The CDR3 coding sequence is TGTGCCAGCAGCGAGGGGGGCGGGATGAACACTGAAGCTTTCTTT.

This clone was recorded once. V usage is TRBV7-2 and J usage is TRBJ2-3; TRBD1 is a possible D gene (6 bases). Trimming left V 5 bases short and J 8 bases short, with 20 bases between. This CDR3 has 15 amino acids. CDR1 is SGHTA, CDR2 FQGNSA, per germline. The CDR3 loop is CASSTQPTGSGTQYF. The CDR3 nucleotides read TGTGCCAGCAGCACTCAACCCACAGGGTCAGGTACGCAGTATTTT. Variable domain in full (rest from reference TRBV7-2 and TRBJ2-3): GAGVSQSPSNKVTEKGKDVELRCDPISGHTALYWYRQSLGQGLEFLIYFQGNSAPDKSGLPSDRFSAERTGGSVSTLTIQRTQQEDSAVYLCASSTQPTGSGTQYFGPGTRLTVL.

This chain joins TRBV18 and TRBJ2-7; possibly TRBD2 for D (5 bases). V lost 3 bases, J lost 4 bases, and 13 bases lay in between. Germline V gene data show CDR1 as KGHSH and CDR2 as LQKENI. The CDR3 runs to 14 residues. The CDR3 bases are TGTGCCAGCTCACCGGCGTTAGCGAGATACGAGCAGTACTTC. Its protein product is CASSPALARYEQYF.

The chain joins TRBV28 to TRBJ2-1, with D possibly being TRBD1 or TRBD2 (5 bases each). Germline CDR1 MDHEN, CDR2 SYDVKM. This CDR3 is built from 16 residues. V lost 1 base to trimming and J lost 10 bases, with 20 bases between them. The DNA for the CDR3 is TGTGCCAGCAGTTTATTAGCGATTAGGGGCAGGGTCGAGCAGTTCTTC. Translating gives CASSLLAIRGRVEQFF.

The V gene is TRBV30, the J gene TRBJ2-7; TRBD2 matches at 7 bases. CDR3 length: 13 residues. The V and J ends lost 8 bases and 2 bases, in that order; junction bases with no gene match: 9. Germline CDR1 GTSNPN, CDR2 SVGIG (reference sequence). CDR3 in amino acids: CAGGASGTYEQYF. The CDR3 nucleotides are TGTGCCGGAGGGGCTAGCGGAACCTACGAGCAGTACTTC.

Comment on this clone: A much larger clone is a single base away; this may be a read error. V gene TRBV6-1 combines with J gene TRBJ2-7; no clear D gene. V shed 6 bases and J shed 3 bases, with 6 bases lying between them. CDR3 length: 11 amino acids. The germline V gene encodes CDR1 MNHNS and CDR2 SASEGT. CDR3 DNA sequence: TGTGCCAGCAGAGACTTCTACGAGCAGTACTTC. This encodes CASRDFYEQYF.

The rearrangement uses TRBV7-8 and TRBJ1-3; no firm D call. V was clipped by 6 bases and J by 7 bases, with 10 bases between them. Per germline, CDR1 SGHVS and CDR2 FQNEAQ. This CDR3 is 12 amino acids long. CDR3 amino acids: CASSGGFNTIYF. CDR3 nucleotides: TGTGCCAGCAGTGGAGGGTTTAACACCATATATTTT.

As to this clone: This probably arose from a read error, given a far larger clone one base away. V is TRBV27 and J is TRBJ1-1; D is uncertain. The CDR3 runs to 13 residues. Germline CDR1 reads MNHEY; CDR2 reads SMNVEV (reference sequence). The V end was cut by 2 bases, the J end by 3 bases, with 7 bases between. The CDR3 bases are TGTGCCAGCAGTTTAAGCAGGTACACTGAAGCTTTCTTT. Translation: CASSLSRYTEAFF.

The rearrangement joins TRBV27 to TRBJ1-1; possibly TRBD1 for D (5 bases). This CDR3 comprises 15 residues. The germline CDR1 and CDR2 sequences are MNHEY and SMNVEV (reference sequence). Between the trimmed V and J ends, which lost 3 bases and 4 bases, there was a span of 15 bases. The CDR3 DNA sequence: TGTGCCAGCAGTTTCTTCGGGGGGGAGGGCACTGAAGCTTTCTTT. Residues: CASSFFGGEGTEAFF.